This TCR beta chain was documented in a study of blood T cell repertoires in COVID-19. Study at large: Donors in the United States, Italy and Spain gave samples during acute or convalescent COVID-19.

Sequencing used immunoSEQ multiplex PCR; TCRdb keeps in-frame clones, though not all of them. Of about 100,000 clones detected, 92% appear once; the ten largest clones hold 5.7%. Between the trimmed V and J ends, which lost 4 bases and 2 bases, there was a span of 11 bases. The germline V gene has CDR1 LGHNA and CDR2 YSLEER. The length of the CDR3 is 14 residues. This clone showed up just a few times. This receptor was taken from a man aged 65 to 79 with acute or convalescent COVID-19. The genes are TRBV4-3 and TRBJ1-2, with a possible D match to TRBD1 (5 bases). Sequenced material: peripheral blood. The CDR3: CASSPQGLNYGYTF. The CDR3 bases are TGCGCCAGCAGCCCGCAGGGCCTAAACTATGGCTACACCTTC.